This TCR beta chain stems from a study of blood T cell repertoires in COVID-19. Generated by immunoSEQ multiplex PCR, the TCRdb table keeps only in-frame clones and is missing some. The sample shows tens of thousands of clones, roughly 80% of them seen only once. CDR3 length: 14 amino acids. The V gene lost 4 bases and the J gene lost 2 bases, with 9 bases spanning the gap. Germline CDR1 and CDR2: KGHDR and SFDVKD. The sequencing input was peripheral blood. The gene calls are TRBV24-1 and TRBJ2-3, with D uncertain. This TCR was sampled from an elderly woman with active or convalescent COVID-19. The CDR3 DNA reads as TGTGCCACCAGTGAACAGCCATTCACAGATACGCAGTATTTT. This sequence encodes CATSEQPFTDTQYF.